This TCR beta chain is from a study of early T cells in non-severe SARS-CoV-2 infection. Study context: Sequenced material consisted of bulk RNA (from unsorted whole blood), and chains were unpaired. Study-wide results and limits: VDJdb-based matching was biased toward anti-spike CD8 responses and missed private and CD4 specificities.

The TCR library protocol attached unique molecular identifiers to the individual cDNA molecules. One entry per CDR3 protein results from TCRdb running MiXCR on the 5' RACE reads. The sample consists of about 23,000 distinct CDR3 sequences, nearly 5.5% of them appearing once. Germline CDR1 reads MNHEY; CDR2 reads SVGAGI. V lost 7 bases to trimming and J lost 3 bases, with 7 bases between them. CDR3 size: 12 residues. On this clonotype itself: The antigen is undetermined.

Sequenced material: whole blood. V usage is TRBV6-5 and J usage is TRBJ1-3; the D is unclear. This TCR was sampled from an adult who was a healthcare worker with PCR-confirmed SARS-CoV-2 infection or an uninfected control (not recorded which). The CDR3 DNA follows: TGTGCCAGCAATCAAAATGGAAACACCATATATTTT. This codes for CASNQNGNTIYF.